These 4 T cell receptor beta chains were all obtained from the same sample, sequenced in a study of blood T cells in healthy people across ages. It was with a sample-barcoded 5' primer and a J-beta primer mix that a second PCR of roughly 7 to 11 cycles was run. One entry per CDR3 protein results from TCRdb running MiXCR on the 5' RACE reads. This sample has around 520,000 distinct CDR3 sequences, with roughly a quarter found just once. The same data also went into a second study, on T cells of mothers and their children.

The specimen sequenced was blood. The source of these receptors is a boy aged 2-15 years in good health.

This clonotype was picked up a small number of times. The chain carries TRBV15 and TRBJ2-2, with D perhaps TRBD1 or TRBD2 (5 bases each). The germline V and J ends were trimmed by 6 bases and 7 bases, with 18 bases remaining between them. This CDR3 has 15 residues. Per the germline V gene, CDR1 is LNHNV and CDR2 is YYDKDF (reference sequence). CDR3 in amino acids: CATRSLGVGFGELFF. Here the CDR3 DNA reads TGTGCCACCAGAAGTCTGGGGGTGGGTTTCGGGGAGCTGTTTTTT. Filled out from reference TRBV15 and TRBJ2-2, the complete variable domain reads DAMVIQNPRYQVTQFGKPVTLSCSQTLNHNVMYWYQQKSSQAPKLLFHYYDKDFNNEADTPDNFQSRRPNTSFCFLDIRSPGLGDTAMYLCATRSLGVGFGELFFGEGSRLTVL.

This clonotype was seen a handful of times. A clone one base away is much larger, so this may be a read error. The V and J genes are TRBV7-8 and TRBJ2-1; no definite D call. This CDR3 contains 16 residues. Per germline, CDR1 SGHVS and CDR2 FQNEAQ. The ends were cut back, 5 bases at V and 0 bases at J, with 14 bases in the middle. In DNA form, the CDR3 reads TGTGCCAGCAGCCCCCCACATCGGAGCTCCTACAATGAGCAGTTCTTC. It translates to CASSPPHRSSYNEQFF.

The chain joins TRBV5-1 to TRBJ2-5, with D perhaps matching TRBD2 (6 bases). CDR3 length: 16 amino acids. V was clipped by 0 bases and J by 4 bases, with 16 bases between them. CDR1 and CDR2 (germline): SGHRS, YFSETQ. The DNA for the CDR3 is TGCGCCAGCAGCTTGGGCCCGCGGGACCCAGGAGAGACCCAGTACTTC. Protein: CASSLGPRDPGETQYF.

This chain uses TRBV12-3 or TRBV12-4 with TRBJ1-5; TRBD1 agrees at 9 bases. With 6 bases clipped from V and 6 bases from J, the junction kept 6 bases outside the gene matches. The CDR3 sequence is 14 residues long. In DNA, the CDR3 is TGTGCCAGCAGCCTCCTGGGACAGGGTCAGCCCCAGCATTTT. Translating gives CASSLLGQGQPQHF.